This T cell receptor (beta chain) derives from a study of cytomegalovirus exposure and HLA in healthy donors (dated by TCRdb to about 2017). Describing the broader study: According to a later analysis, the 120 or so validation repertoires were produced on the same platform as the 680 or so repertoires of the first cohort. The aim of the study was to test whether cataloging public T cell receptors could identify signatures of past pathogen exposure. In addition to the first cohort of about 650 subjects, a separate validation cohort of 120 different subjects was used. To predict cytomegalovirus infection status, the study combined high-throughput TCR immunosequencing, statistical association of individual TCRs with disease status, and machine learning. Overall study outcomes, separate from this receptor: Most TCR sequences were seen in very few donors, while some public TCRs were found in many individuals. The study listed around 160 TCR beta chains as associated with cytomegalovirus. A later analysis found that TCRs clustered in the first cohort also tended to co-occur in the 100 to 150 validation repertoires, with 94% of cluster scores above 0. The classifier was reported to diagnose cytomegalovirus status with high specificity and sensitivity in both the original cohort and the validation cohort. According to the authors, the approach could potentially be generalized to other disease states and immunological phenotypes. All 110 or so repertoires were used to score co-occurrence in the validation cohort in a later analysis, because that analysis had no HLA typing for the cohort. A few of the identified cytomegalovirus-associated TCR beta chains were confirmed in vitro to be specific for cytomegalovirus antigens.

Note on this clone: This clone's antigen is unknown. Base qualities are not at hand, and no much larger clone is one base apart.

The donors belonged to the validation cohort of around 130 subjects, which was separate from the roughly 670-subject first cohort. The CDR3 spans 14 residues, from the cysteine through the phenylalanine. CDR3 DNA is the only sequence kept; it has 42 bases, read in frame from the first base. CDR1 SGHAT and CDR2 FQNNGV are derived from the germline V gene. Deletion took 1 base off V and 5 bases off J, with a span of 11 bases between the germline ends. Library preparation employed the immunoSEQ multiplex PCR assay. The original methods were these. A statistical classification framework was built for diagnosing cytomegalovirus status from the catalog of TCR beta chain sequences. What TCRdb holds here is the immuneACCESS table cut down to in-frame rearrangements. Part of the clones is not present; checked against another copy, under half of the missing clones reflect an unresolved V gene, and the others are unexplained. D and trimming come from the DNA, and the V and J calls and clone size come from that table. This sample gives around 170,000 clones in total; around 89% of them show up just once. The biggest ten clones account for under 3% of the sample.

The TCR comes from a man between 18 and 35 years old in good health and CMV-seronegative. The specimen was PBMCs. The V gene is TRBV11-2 and the J gene is TRBJ1-2; tentative D gene TRBD1, with 6 bases matching. The DNA reads TGTGCCAGCAGCTTAGCACAGGGCCGGTATGGCTACACCTTC. This codes for CASSLAQGRYGYTF. Here the CDR3 is joined to the reference TRBV11-2 and TRBJ1-2 genes, and the full variable domain is: EAGVAQSPRYKIIEKRQSVAFWCNPISGHATLYWYQQILGQGPKLLIQFQNNGVVDDSQLPKDRFSAERLKGVDSTLKIQPAKLEDSAVYLCASSLAQGRYGYTFGSGTRLTVV.